These 7 T cell receptor beta chains came from one sample sequenced in a study of T cell responses to AZD1222 COVID-19 vaccine. The repertoire was sequenced with immunoSEQ multiplex PCR; TCRdb's copy has only in-frame clones and lacks some. The profile shows 150,000 to 200,000 clones, 85% to 95% of them singletons. The sample here was peripheral blood, taken 28 days after the second AZD1222 dose. Receptors were obtained from an adult who received the AZD1222 COVID-19 vaccine.

The rearrangement links TRBV30 to TRBJ2-2; D remains ambiguous. The CDR3 consists of 14 residues. Per the germline V gene, CDR1 is GTSNPN and CDR2 is SVGIG (reference sequence). Trimming took 1 base from V and 7 from J, leaving 13 bases between them. The CDR3, as DNA: TGTGCCTGGAGTGCAAGGACCTGGATCGGGGAGCTGTTTTTT. Its protein product is CAWSARTWIGELFF.

The rearrangement links TRBV7-6 to TRBJ1-4; tentative D call: TRBD1 (5 bases). CDR1 and CDR2 from the germline V gene are SGHVS and FNYEAQ. Deletions cut 1 base from V and 3 bases from J, with 12 bases between. The CDR3 extends over 16 amino acids. In nucleotides, the CDR3 is TGTGCCAGCAGCTTAGATGGGGGAGGAGCTAATGAAAAACTGTTTTTT. Translation: CASSLDGGGANEKLFF.

The chain recombines TRBV5-6 with TRBJ1-6; D may be TRBD1 (5 bases). The V end lost 4 bases, the J end lost 5 bases, and 13 bases lay between the germline ends. The CDR3 has 15 amino acids. Germline values: CDR1 SGHDT, CDR2 YYEEEE. The CDR3 sequence: CASSARDRDNSPLHF. The CDR3 DNA follows: TGTGCCAGCAGCGCCCGGGACCGAGATAATTCACCCCTCCACTTT.

V gene TRBV5-6 combines with J gene TRBJ2-4; perhaps D is TRBD1 or TRBD2 (5 bases each). Trimming shortened V by 4 bases and J by 10 bases, and 12 bases separated the two germline ends. The CDR3 runs to 12 residues. Per germline, CDR1 SGHDT and CDR2 YYEEEE. In DNA form, the CDR3 reads TGTGCCAGCAGCGCAGATGGGGGTATTCAGTACTTC. As protein: CASSADGGIQYF.

The V call is TRBV7-2, the J call TRBJ2-1, with 8 bases matching TRBD2. The CDR3 has 12 amino acids. CDR1 and CDR2 (germline): SGHTA, FQGNSA. V shed 1 base and J 10 bases; nucleotides not matched to a gene: 0. The CDR3 sequence is CASSLVAGEQFF. DNA of the CDR3: TGTGCCAGCAGCTTAGTAGCGGGAGAGCAGTTCTTC.

This chain joins TRBV7-9 and TRBJ1-1; perhaps TRBD1 as D (5 bases). Germline CDR1 SEHNR, CDR2 FQNEAQ (reference sequence). The V end was cut by 1 base, the J end by 6 bases, with 18 bases between. There are 16 residues in the CDR3. Here the CDR3 DNA reads TGTGCCAGCAGCTTAGTTGTATCCACAGGAGGTGCTGAAGCTTTCTTT. Its protein product is CASSLVVSTGGAEAFF.

CDR3 bases: TGTGCCAGCAGTTCCCTTGGGGGGGCGGGAAATCAGCCCCAGCATTTT. Residues: CASSSLGGAGNQPQHF. The chain combines TRBV27 with TRBJ1-5, with a possible D match to TRBD1 (6 bases). CDR1 is MNHEY, CDR2 SMNVEV, per germline (reference sequence). The CDR3 length is 16 residues. V was cut by 4 bases and J by 4 bases, with 17 bases left in between.